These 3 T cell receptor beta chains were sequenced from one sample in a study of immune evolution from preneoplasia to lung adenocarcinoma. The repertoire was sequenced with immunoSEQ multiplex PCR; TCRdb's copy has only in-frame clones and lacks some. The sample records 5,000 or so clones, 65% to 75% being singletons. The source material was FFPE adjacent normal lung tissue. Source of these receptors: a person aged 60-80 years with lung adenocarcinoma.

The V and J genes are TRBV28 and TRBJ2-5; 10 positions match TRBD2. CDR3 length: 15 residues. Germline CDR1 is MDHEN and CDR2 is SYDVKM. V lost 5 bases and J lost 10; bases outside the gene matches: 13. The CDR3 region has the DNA TGTGCCAGCAGTCCAATAGCGGGAGGCCGCCGGGACCAGTACTTC. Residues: CASSPIAGGRRDQYF.

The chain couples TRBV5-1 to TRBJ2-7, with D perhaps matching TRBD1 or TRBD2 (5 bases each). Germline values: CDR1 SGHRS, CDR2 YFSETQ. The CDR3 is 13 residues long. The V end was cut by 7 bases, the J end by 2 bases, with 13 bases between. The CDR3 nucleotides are TGCGCCAGCGGCAGGGACGGAACCTACGAGCAGTACTTC. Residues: CASGRDGTYEQYF.

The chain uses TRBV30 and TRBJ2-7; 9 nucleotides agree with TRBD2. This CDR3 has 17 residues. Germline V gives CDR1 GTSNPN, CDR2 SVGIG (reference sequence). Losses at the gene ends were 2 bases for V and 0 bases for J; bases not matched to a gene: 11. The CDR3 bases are TGTGCCTGGAGTTTATGGTTCGGGACTAGCAGCTCCTACGAGCAGTACTTC. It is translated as CAWSLWFGTSSSYEQYF.